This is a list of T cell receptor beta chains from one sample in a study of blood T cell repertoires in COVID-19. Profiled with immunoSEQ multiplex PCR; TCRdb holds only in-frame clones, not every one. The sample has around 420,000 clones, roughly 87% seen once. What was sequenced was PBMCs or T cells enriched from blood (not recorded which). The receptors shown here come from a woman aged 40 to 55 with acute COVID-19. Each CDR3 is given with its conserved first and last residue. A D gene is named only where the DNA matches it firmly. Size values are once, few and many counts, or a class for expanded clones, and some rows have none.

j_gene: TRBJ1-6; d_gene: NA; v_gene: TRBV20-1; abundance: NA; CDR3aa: CSASGGTLSPLHF; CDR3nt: TGCAGTGCTAGTGGTGGCACCCTTTCACCCCTCCACTTT
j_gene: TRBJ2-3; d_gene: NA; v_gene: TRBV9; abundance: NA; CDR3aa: CASSTTPGGTDTQYF; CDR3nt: TGTGCCAGCAGCACTACCCCAGGGGGCACAGATACGCAGTATTTT
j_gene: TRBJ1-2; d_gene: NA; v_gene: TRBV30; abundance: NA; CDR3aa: CAWSKGGAYGYTF; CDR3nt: TGTGCCTGGAGTAAGGGGGGGGCCTATGGCTACACCTTC
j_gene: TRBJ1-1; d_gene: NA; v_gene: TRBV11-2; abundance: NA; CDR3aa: CASSLEGLQNTEAFF; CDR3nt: TGTGCCAGCAGCTTAGAGGGACTTCAGAACACTGAAGCTTTCTTT
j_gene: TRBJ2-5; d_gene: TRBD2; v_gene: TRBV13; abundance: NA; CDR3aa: CASSGRTSGGGETQYF; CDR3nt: TGTGCCAGCAGCGGACGGACTAGCGGGGGTGGAGAGACCCAGTACTTC
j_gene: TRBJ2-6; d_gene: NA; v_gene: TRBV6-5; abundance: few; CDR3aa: CASSLKASGANVLTF; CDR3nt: TGTGCCAGCAGCCTAAAAGCGTCTGGGGCCAACGTCCTGACTTTC
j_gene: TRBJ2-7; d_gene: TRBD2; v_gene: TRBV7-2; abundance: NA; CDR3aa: CASSSTGTNYEQYF; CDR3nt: TGTGCCAGCAGCTCCACGGGGACTAACTACGAGCAGTACTTC
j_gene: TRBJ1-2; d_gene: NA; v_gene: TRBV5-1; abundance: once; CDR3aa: CASSLEFGVDYGYTF; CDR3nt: TGCGCCAGCAGCTTGGAATTCGGAGTAGACTATGGCTACACCTTC
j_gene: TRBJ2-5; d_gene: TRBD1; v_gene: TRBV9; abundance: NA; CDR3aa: CASSYRGVGETQYF; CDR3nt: TGTGCCAGCAGCTACAGGGGAGTGGGAGAGACCCAGTACTTC
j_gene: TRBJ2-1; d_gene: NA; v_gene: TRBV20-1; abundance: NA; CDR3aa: CSVLRVDEQFF; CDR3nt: TGCAGTGTCCTTCGAGTGGATGAGCAGTTCTTC
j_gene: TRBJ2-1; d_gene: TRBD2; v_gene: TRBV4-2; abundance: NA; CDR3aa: CASSQTGLAGESSYNEQFF; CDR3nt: TGTGCCAGCAGCCAGACGGGACTAGCGGGGGAGAGCTCCTACAATGAGCAGTTCTTC
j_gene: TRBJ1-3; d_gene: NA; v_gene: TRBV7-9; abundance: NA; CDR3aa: CASSLVSVSGNTIYF; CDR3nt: TGTGCCAGCAGCTTAGTATCGGTCTCTGGAAACACCATATATTTT
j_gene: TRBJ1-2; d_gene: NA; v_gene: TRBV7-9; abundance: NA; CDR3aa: CASSFSGYGYTF; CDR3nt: TGTGCCAGCAGCTTCAGTGGCTATGGCTACACCTTC
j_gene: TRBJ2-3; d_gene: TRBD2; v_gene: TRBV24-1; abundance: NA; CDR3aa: CATSEGGNTDTQYF; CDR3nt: TGTGCCACCAGTGAGGGGGGGAACACAGATACGCAGTATTTT
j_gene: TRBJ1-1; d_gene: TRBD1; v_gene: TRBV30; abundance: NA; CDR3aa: CAWKRQGGTEAFF; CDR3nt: TGTGCCTGGAAAAGACAGGGCGGGACTGAAGCTTTCTTT
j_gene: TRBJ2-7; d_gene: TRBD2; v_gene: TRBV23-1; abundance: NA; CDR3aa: CASSQSPSGGAEEQYF; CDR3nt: TGCGCCAGCAGTCAATCTCCTAGCGGGGGGGCGGAAGAGCAGTACTTC
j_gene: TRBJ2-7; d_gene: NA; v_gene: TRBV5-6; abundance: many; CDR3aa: CASSFFPGFYEQYF; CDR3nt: TGTGCCAGCAGCTTTTTTCCGGGGTTCTACGAGCAGTACTTC
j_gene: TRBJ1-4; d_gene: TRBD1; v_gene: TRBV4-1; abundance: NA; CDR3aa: CASSRGQVGGREKLFF; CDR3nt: TGCGCCAGCAGCCGAGGACAGGTTGGGGGACGGGAAAAACTGTTTTTT
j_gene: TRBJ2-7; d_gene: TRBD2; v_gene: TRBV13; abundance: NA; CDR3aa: CASSLAPLAGGPYEQYF; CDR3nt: TGTGCCAGCAGCTTAGCTCCCCTAGCGGGGGGGCCCTACGAGCAGTACTTC
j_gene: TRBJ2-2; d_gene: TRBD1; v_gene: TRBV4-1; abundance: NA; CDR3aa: CASSQQDLTGVYGELFF; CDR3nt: TGCGCCAGCAGCCAACAGGACCTCACAGGGGTCTACGGGGAGCTGTTTTTT
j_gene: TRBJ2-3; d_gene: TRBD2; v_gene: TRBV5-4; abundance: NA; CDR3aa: CASSTKRGGVTDTQYF; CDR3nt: TGTGCCAGCAGCACGAAGCGGGGGGGCGTCACAGATACGCAGTATTTT
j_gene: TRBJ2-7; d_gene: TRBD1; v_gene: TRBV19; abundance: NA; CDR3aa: CASSRDRPGEQYF; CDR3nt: TGTGCCAGTAGCCGGGACAGACCTGGCGAGCAGTACTTC
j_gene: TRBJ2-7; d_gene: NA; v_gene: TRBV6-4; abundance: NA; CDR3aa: CASSDGSSYEQYF; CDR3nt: TGTGCCAGCAGTGATGGCAGTTCCTACGAGCAGTACTTC
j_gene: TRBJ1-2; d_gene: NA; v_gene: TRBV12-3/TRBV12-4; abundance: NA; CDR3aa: CASSSPGEDGYTF; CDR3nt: TGTGCCAGCAGTTCGCCAGGGGAAGATGGCTACACCTTC
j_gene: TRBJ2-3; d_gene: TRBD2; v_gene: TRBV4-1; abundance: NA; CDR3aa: CASSQVAGATTDTQYF; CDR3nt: TGCGCCAGCAGCCAAGTAGCGGGGGCTACGACAGATACGCAGTATTTT
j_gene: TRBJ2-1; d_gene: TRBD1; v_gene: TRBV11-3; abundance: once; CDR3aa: CASSLTGVTHNEQFF; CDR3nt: TGTGCCAGCAGCCTGACAGGGGTCACCCACAATGAGCAGTTCTTC
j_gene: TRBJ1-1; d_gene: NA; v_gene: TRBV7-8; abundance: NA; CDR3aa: CASSLVAGNTEAFF; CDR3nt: TGTGCCAGCAGCTTAGTGGCTGGGAACACTGAAGCTTTCTTT
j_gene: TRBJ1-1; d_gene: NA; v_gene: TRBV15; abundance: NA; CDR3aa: CATARADGTEAFF; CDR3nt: TGTGCCACCGCGCGGGCAGATGGTACTGAAGCTTTCTTT